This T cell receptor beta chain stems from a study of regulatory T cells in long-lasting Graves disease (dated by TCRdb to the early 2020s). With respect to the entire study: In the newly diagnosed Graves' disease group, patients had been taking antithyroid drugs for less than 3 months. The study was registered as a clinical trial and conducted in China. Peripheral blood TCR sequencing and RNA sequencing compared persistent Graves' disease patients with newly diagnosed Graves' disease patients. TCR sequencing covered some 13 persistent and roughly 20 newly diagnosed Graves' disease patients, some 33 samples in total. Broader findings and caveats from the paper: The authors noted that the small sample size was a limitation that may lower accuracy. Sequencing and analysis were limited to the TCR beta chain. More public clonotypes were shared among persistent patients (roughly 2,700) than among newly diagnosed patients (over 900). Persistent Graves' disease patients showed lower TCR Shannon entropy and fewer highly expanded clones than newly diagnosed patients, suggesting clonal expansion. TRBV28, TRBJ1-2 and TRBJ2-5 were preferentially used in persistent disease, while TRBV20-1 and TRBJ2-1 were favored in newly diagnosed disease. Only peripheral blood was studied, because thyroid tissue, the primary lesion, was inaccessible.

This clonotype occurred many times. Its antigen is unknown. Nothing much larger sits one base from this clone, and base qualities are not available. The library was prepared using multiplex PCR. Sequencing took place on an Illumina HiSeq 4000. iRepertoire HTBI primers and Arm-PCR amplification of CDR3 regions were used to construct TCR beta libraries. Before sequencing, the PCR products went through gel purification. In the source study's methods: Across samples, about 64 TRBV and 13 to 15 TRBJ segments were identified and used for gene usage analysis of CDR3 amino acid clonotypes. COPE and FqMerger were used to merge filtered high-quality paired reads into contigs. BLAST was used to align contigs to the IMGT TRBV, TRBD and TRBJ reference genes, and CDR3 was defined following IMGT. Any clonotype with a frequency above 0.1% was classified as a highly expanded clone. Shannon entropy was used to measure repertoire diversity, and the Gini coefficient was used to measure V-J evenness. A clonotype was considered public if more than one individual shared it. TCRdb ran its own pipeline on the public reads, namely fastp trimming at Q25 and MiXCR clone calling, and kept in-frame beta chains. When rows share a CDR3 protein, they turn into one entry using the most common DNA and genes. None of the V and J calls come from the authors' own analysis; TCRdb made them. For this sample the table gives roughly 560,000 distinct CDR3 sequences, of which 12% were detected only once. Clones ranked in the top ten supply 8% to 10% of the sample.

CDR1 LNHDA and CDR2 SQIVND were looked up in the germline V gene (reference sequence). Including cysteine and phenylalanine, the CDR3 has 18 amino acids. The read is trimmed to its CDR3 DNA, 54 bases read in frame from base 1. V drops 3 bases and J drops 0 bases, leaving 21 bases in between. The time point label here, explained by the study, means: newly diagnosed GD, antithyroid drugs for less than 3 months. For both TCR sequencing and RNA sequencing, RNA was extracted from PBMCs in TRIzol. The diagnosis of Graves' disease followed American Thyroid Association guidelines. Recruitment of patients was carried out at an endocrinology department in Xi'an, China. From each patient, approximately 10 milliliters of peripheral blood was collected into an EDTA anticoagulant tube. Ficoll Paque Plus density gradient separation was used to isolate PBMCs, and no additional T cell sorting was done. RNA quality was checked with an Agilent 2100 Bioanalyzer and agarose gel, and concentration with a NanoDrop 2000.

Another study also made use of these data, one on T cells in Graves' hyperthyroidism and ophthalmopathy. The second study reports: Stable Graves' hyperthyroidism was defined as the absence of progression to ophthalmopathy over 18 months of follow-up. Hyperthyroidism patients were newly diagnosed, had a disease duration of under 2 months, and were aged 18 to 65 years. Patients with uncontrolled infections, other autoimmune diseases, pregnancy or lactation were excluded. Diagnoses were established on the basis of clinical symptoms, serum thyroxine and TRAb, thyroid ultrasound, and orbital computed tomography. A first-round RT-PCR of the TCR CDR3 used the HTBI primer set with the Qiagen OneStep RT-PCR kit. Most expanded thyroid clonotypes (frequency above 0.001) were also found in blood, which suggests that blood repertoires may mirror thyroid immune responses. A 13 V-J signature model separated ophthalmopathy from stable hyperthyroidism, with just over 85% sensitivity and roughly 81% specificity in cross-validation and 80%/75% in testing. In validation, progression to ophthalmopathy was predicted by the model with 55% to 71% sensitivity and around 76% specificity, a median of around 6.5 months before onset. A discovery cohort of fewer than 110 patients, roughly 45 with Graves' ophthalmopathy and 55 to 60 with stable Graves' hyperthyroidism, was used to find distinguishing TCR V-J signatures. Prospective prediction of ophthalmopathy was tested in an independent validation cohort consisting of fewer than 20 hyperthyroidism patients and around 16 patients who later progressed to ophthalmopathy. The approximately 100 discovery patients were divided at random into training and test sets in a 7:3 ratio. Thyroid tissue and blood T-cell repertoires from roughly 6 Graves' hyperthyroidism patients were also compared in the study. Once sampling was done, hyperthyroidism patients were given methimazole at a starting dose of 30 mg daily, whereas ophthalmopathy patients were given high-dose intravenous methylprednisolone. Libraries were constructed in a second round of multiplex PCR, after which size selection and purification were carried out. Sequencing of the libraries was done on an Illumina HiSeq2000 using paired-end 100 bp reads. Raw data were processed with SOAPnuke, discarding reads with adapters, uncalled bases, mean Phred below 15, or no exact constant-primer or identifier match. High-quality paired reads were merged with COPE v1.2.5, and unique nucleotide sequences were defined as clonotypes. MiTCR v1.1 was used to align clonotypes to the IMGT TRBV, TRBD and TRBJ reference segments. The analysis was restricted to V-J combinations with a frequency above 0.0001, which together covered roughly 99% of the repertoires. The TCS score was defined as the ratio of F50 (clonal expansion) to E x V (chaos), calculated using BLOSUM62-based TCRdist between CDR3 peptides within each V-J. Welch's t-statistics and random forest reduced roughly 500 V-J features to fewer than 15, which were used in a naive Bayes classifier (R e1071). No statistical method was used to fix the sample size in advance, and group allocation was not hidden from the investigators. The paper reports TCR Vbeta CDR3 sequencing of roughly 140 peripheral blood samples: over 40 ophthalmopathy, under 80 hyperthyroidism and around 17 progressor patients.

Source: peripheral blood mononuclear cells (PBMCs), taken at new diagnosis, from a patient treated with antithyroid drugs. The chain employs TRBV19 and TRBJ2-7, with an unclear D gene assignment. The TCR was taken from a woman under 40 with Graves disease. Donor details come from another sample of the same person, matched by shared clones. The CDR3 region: CASSMVPDFADSSYEQYF. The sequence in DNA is TGTGCCAGTAGTATGGTCCCCGACTTTGCCGATAGCTCCTACGAGCAGTACTTC. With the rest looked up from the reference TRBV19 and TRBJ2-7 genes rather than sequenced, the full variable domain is DGGITQSPKYLFRKEGQNVTLSCEQNLNHDAMYWYRQDPGQGLRLIYYSQIVNDFQKGDIAEGYSVSREKKESFPLTVTSAQKNPTAFYLCASSMVPDFADSSYEQYFGPGTRLTVT.